This T cell receptor beta chain was observed in a study of shared clonotypes between healthy human individuals. Findings of the study overall: Naive subsets generally had larger estimated richness than memory subsets. The represented genetic and exposure-history diversity was limited by the small number of donors.

With 1 base removed from V and 0 bases from J, the gap between germline ends came to 25 bases. Germline-derived CDR1 and CDR2 are LGHNA and YNFKEQ. The CDR3 runs 21 residues. As to this clone: As yet, its antigen is unknown.

The test was conducted at deep level. Every subset's genomic DNA went evenly onto several immunoSEQ plates. Measured with immunoSEQ multiplex PCR; TCRdb has only the in-frame clones, and not every one. The sample carries 1,500,000 or so clones, roughly 96% recorded once. Sequencing used naive CD4+ T cells sorted from blood. Subset: CD45RA+ positively selected. The receptor's source is a man younger than 40 in good health. The rearrangement joins TRBV4-2 to TRBJ2-1, with D hard to call. The CDR3 region has the DNA TGTGCCAGCAGCCAAGTACAGACCGGGCTCGGCTCTAAGATCTCCTACAATGAGCAGTTCTTC. The encoded protein is CASSQVQTGLGSKISYNEQFF.